One and the same sample provided the 32 T cell receptor beta chains below, sequenced in a study of type 1 and type 2 diabetes patients. Genomic DNA was the PCR template. A primer set of 30 forward and 13 reverse primers amplified the CDR3. MiXCR was run by TCRdb on the multiplex PCR reads, yielding one entry per CDR3 protein. The data show a few hundred thousand distinct CDR3 sequences, with roughly 44% seen just once and roughly an eighth held by the top ten. Material for sequencing was peripheral blood mononuclear cells (PBMCs). The receptors originated from a man aged 18 to 30 with type 2 diabetes.

The chain uses TRBV7-2 and TRBJ2-7; no reliable D call. The V end lost 5 bases, the J end lost 2 bases, and 7 bases lay between the germline ends. This CDR3 region has 12 residues. In germline, CDR1 is SGHTA, CDR2 FQGNSA. The CDR3 loop is CASSHVTYEQYF. CDR3 in DNA: TGTGCCAGCAGCCATGTTACCTACGAGCAGTACTTC.

The chain carries TRBV6-5 and TRBJ2-3; D not resolved. V was clipped by 5 bases and J by 2 bases, with 14 bases between them. This CDR3 spans 15 amino acids. Germline V gene data show CDR1 as MNHEY and CDR2 as SVGAGI. CDR3 amino acids: CASSQTGFATDTQYF. For the CDR3, the DNA is TGTGCCAGCAGTCAAACGGGTTTCGCCACAGATACGCAGTATTTT.

The rearrangement joins TRBV29-1 to TRBJ1-1, with D maybe TRBD1 (5 bases). This CDR3 comprises 16 residues. The germline V and J ends were trimmed by 7 bases and 3 bases, with 24 bases remaining between them. The germline V gene encodes CDR1 SQVTM and CDR2 ANQGSEA. CDR3 in DNA: TGCAGCGCGGGGGGTAGGGATAGGGTCGGAGACACTGAAGCTTTCTTT. This gives the protein CSAGGRDRVGDTEAFF. Combining the CDR3 with reference TRBV29-1 and TRBJ1-1 gives the whole variable domain SAVISQKPSRDICQRGTSLTIQCQVDSQVTMMFWYRQQPGQSLTLIATANQGSEATYESGFVIDKFPISRPNLTFSTLTVSNMSPEDSSIYLCSAGGRDRVGDTEAFFGQGTRLTVV.

This clonotype turned up a few times. The chain couples TRBV19 to TRBJ1-1; D not certain. Between the trimmed V and J ends, which lost 1 base and 1 base, there was a span of 10 bases. The germline V gene has CDR1 LNHDA and CDR2 SQIVND (reference sequence). The CDR3 is 15 amino acids. The CDR3 loop is CASSIVGERNTEAFF. The CDR3 DNA is TGTGCCAGTAGTATAGTTGGGGAAAGGAACACTGAAGCTTTCTTT.

This CDR3 is CASSQTPQASEQYF. As DNA, the CDR3 is TGCGCCAGCAGCCAAACCCCTCAGGCATCCGAGCAGTACTTC. The gene calls are TRBV4-1 and TRBJ2-7; D gene unclear. This CDR3 is built from 14 residues. The germline V and J ends were trimmed by 2 bases and 6 bases, with 14 bases remaining between them. Germline V gene lookup returns CDR1 MGHRA and CDR2 YSYEKL.

The chain carries TRBV20-1 and TRBJ2-5, with 9 bases identical to TRBD1. Germline V gene sequence: CDR1 DFQATT, CDR2 SNEGSKA (reference sequence). V lost 6 bases to trimming and J lost 4 bases; unmatched junction nucleotides: 12. CDR3 size: 15 residues. CDR3 in DNA: TGCAGTGCATACAACACAGGGGGCATAGGAGAGACCCAGTACTTC. As protein: CSAYNTGGIGETQYF.

Details on this clonotype: The junction shows a germline mismatch at one end, possibly a read error. The chain is built from TRBV15 and TRBJ2-1; TRBD2 matches at 8 bases. The CDR3 length is 17 residues. CDR1 and CDR2 from the germline V gene are LNHNV and YYDKDF (reference sequence). CDR3 amino acids: CATNRDGVGGAYNEQFF. DNA of the CDR3: TGTGCCACCAACAGAGATGGAGTCGGGGGGGCCTACAATGAGCAGTTCTTC.

The chain recombines TRBV28 with TRBJ1-1; D call uncertain. Deletions cut 8 bases from V and 2 bases from J, with 12 bases between. This CDR3 is built from 13 residues. CDR1 MDHEN and CDR2 SYDVKM come from the germline V gene. This CDR3 is CASERWVNTEAFF. CDR3 sequence (DNA): TGTGCCAGCGAGAGGTGGGTCAACACTGAAGCTTTCTTT.

The V and J genes are TRBV15 and TRBJ2-7; TRBD1 agrees at 7 bases. V was clipped by 4 bases and J by 4 bases; unmatched bases: 7. Germline CDR1 and CDR2: LNHNV and YYDKDF (reference sequence). This CDR3 contains 14 residues. Written as DNA, the CDR3 is TGTGCCACCAGCAAAAGCCGGGACAGATACGAGCAGTACTTC. Its protein is CATSKSRDRYEQYF.

This clonotype appeared many times. The chain combines TRBV2 with TRBJ2-7; 8 bases line up with TRBD1. Trimming removed 6 bases from V and 6 bases from J; junction bases left unmatched: 4. This CDR3 region has 12 residues. Germline loops: CDR1 SNHLY, CDR2 FYNNEI. CDR3 sequence: CASRGTGGEQYF. CDR3 DNA: TGTGCCAGCAGGGGAACAGGGGGCGAGCAGTACTTC.

V usage is TRBV28 and J usage is TRBJ2-1; 9 bases are a match to TRBD1. V trimming: 1 base; J trimming: 6 bases; junction bases outside the gene matches: 7. Germline values: CDR1 MDHEN, CDR2 SYDVKM. There are 16 residues in the CDR3. CDR3 loop: CASSLYGTGLINEQFF. The CDR3 nucleotides read TGTGCCAGCAGTTTATACGGGACAGGGCTTATCAATGAGCAGTTCTTC.

This clonotype came up a few times. The V gene is TRBV7-9, the J gene TRBJ1-2, with D perhaps TRBD1 (6 bases). The CDR3 covers 14 residues. Trimming took off 5 bases at V and 6 bases at J, with 16 bases between the two ends. Germline loops: CDR1 SEHNR, CDR2 FQNEAQ (reference sequence). As DNA, the CDR3 is TGTGCCAGCAGCCCCCAAGTGACAGGCCATGGCTACACCTTC. This translates into CASSPQVTGHGYTF.

The rearrangement uses TRBV6-6 and TRBJ1-1, with D hard to call. The CDR3 consists of 15 residues. V was shortened by 2 bases and J by 3 bases, with 13 bases between the two germline ends. Germline V gene data show CDR1 as MNHNY and CDR2 as SVGAGI (reference sequence). CDR3 in DNA: TGTGCCAGCAGTTACGGGGAGGGATTGCACACTGAAGCTTTCTTT. Its translation: CASSYGEGLHTEAFF.

This clonotype was seen a handful of times. V usage is TRBV6-6 and J usage is TRBJ1-2; D gene ambiguous. Germline assignment: CDR1 MNHNY and CDR2 SVGAGI (reference sequence). This CDR3 is built from 12 residues. Trimming removed 0 bases at V and 5 bases at J, with 4 bases between. CDR3 DNA: TGTGCCAGCAGTTACTCGGGGTATGGCTACACCTTC. It yields the protein CASSYSGYGYTF.

The chain employs TRBV20-1 and TRBJ1-1, with D possibly being TRBD1 (6 bases). The CDR3 covers 12 residues. Germline assignment: CDR1 DFQATT and CDR2 SNEGSKA (reference sequence). The V and J ends lost 7 bases and 6 bases respectively, with 15 bases between them. The CDR3: CSVHRARAEAFF. CDR3 nucleotides: TGCAGTGTGCACAGGGCGAGGGCTGAAGCTTTCTTT.

This clonotype was observed a few times. This rearrangement joins TRBV5-1 to TRBJ2-7; TRBD1 aligns across 8 bases. Trimming removed 2 bases from V and 6 bases from J; junction bases left unmatched: 4. Germline V gene lookup returns CDR1 SGHRS and CDR2 YFSETQ. CDR3 length: 13 amino acids. The CDR3 is CASSLTDRAEQYF. CDR3 DNA sequence: TGCGCCAGCAGCTTAACGGACAGGGCCGAGCAGTACTTC. Full variable domain (remainder filled in from reference TRBV5-1 and TRBJ2-7): KAGVTQTPRYLIKTRGQQVTLSCSPISGHRSVSWYQQTPGQGLQFLFEYFSETQRNKGNFPGRFSGRQFSNSRSEMNVSTLELGDSALYLCASSLTDRAEQYFGPGTRLTVT.

The chain uses TRBV12-3 or TRBV12-4 and TRBJ2-5, with D perhaps matching TRBD2 (6 bases). The CDR3 is 15 amino acids. V was clipped by 5 bases and J by 5 bases, with 18 bases between them. CDR3 bases: TGTGCCAGCAGTCCCGGGGGACCAGCGGGCGAGACCCAGTACTTC. It encodes CASSPGGPAGETQYF.

This clonotype was found a few times. This rearrangement joins TRBV20-1 to TRBJ1-4; tentatively, D is TRBD1 (6 bases). Per the germline V gene, CDR1 is DFQATT and CDR2 is SNEGSKA (reference sequence). Trimming stripped 5 bases from V and 5 bases from J, with 12 bases between. There are 13 residues in the CDR3. The CDR3 protein is CSAYRAGNEKLFF. The CDR3 bases are TGCAGTGCTTACAGGGCCGGGAATGAAAAACTGTTTTTT.

This rearrangement joins TRBV7-8 to TRBJ2-2; D remains ambiguous. The CDR3 sequence is 14 residues long. CDR1 and CDR2 (germline): SGHVS, FQNEAQ. Deletions cut 6 bases from V and 6 bases from J, with 14 bases between. The CDR3: CASSDRPSSGELFF. In DNA form, the CDR3 reads TGTGCCAGCAGTGACCGGCCCTCGTCCGGGGAGCTGTTTTTT. The complete variable domain, with remaining parts taken from reference TRBV7-8 and TRBJ2-2, reads GAGVSQSPRYKVAKRGQDVALRCDPISGHVSLFWYQQALGQGPEFLTYFQNEAQLDKSGLPSDRFFAERPEGSVSTLKIQRTQQEDSAVYLCASSDRPSSGELFFGEGSRLTVL.

The J gene is TRBJ1-1, the V gene TRBV28, with D maybe TRBD1 (6 bases). CDR3 length equals 16 residues. The germline V gene has CDR1 MDHEN and CDR2 SYDVKM. Trimming took 2 bases from V and 1 from J, leaving 14 bases between them. CDR3 region: CASSLAQGLGNTEAFF. DNA for the CDR3: TGTGCCAGCAGTTTAGCACAGGGTCTTGGGAACACTGAAGCTTTCTTT.

The rearrangement links TRBV28 to TRBJ1-5, with 7 bases matching TRBD1. The CDR3 covers 15 residues. Losses at the gene ends were 3 bases for V and 4 bases for J; bases not matched to a gene: 6. Germline V lookup: CDR1 MDHEN, CDR2 SYDVKM. CDR3 sequence reads: CASSFLTGNNQPQHF. CDR3 sequence (DNA): TGTGCCAGCAGTTTTTTGACAGGGAATAATCAGCCCCAGCATTTT.

This sequence joins TRBV12-3 or TRBV12-4 and TRBJ1-2; tentatively, D is TRBD1 (5 bases). V was clipped by 8 bases and J by 4 bases, with 14 bases between them. CDR3 length: 13 residues. The CDR3 sequence: CASREFGGYGYTF. CDR3 bases: TGTGCCAGCCGCGAGTTTGGGGGCTATGGCTACACCTTC.

This clonotype has only a few counts. CDR3 nucleotides: TGTGCCAGCACGGGGAACCCTTTCACAGATACGCAGTATTTT. Encoded protein: CASTGNPFTDTQYF. The chain links TRBV13 to TRBJ2-3; D might be TRBD2 (5 bases). Germline V gene lookup returns CDR1 PRHDT and CDR2 FYEKMQ (reference sequence). The CDR3 consists of 14 residues. V was pared by 7 bases and J by 2 bases, with 13 bases between.

This rearrangement joins TRBV9 to TRBJ2-5, with D maybe TRBD2 (5 bases). Germline values: CDR1 SGDLS, CDR2 YYNGEE. The CDR3 length is 14 residues. Trimming took off 0 bases at V and 2 bases at J, with 8 bases between the two ends. The CDR3 loop is CASSVASGQETQYF. CDR3 DNA: TGTGCCAGCAGCGTAGCATCGGGGCAAGAGACCCAGTACTTC.

The chain has TRBV30 and TRBJ2-7, with D possibly being TRBD1 or TRBD2 (5 bases each). This CDR3 has 14 residues. V lost 3 bases and J lost 6, with 18 bases in between. CDR1 is GTSNPN and CDR2 is SVGIG in the germline V gene (reference sequence). CDR3 coding DNA: TGTGCCTGGAGAACGGGGCTCGGGGTGTTCGAGCAGTACTTC. Its translation: CAWRTGLGVFEQYF.

The J gene is TRBJ2-7, the V gene TRBV7-2, with D perhaps matching TRBD2 (6 bases). The V end lost 5 bases, the J end lost 3 bases, and 17 bases lay between the germline ends. The CDR3 consists of 15 residues. CDR1 is SGHTA and CDR2 is FQGNSA in the germline V gene. CDR3 amino acids: CASSIYGGGSYEQYF. As DNA, the CDR3 is TGTGCCAGCAGCATCTACGGGGGAGGAAGCTACGAGCAGTACTTC.

The CDR3 DNA reads as TGCGCCAGCAGCCAATTCAGCCCTGGAGGGGTTGGGGCCAACGTCCTGACTTTC. Its protein product is CASSQFSPGGVGANVLTF. This chain connects TRBV4-3 to TRBJ2-6, with a weak D call TRBD2 (6 bases). Germline CDR1 and CDR2: LGHNA and YSLEER. This CDR3 is 18 amino acids long. V lost 2 bases and J 3 bases, leaving 17 bases between the germline ends.

The gene calls are TRBV7-9 and TRBJ2-7, with D uncertain. This CDR3 is 14 amino acids long. Germline-derived CDR1 and CDR2 are SEHNR and FQNEAQ (reference sequence). The V gene lost 1 base and the J gene lost 2 bases, with 9 bases spanning the gap. The CDR3 region is CASSLETETYEQYF. The CDR3 region has the DNA TGTGCCAGCAGCTTAGAGACGGAAACCTACGAGCAGTACTTC. Combining the CDR3 with reference TRBV7-9 and TRBJ2-7 gives the whole variable domain DTGVSQNPRHKITKRGQNVTFRCDPISEHNRLYWYRQTLGQGPEFLTYFQNEAQLEKSRLLSDRFSAERPKGSFSTLEIQRTEQGDSAMYLCASSLETETYEQYFGPGTRLTVT.

This chain joins TRBV2 and TRBJ1-2; D possibly corresponds to TRBD1 (6 bases). The germline V gene encodes CDR1 SNHLY and CDR2 FYNNEI. This CDR3 contains 13 residues. The V end lost 6 bases, the J end lost 7 bases, and 15 bases lay between the germline ends. CDR3 coding DNA: TGTGCCAGCAGGGACAGCCCAGTTGGTGGCTACACCTTC. Protein product: CASRDSPVGGYTF.

This chain joins TRBV19 and TRBJ2-7; possible D gene TRBD2, 5 bases. The V and J ends lost 0 bases and 5 bases respectively, with 23 bases between them. Germline-derived CDR1 and CDR2 are LNHDA and SQIVND (reference sequence). This CDR3 is 18 amino acids long. The CDR3 DNA follows: TGTGCCAGTAGTATAGATGGTGCCGGGGAGATCGCGACCGACGAGCAGTACTTC. The encoded protein is CASSIDGAGEIATDEQYF.

The chain links TRBV11-1 to TRBJ1-1; D is possibly TRBD1 (5 bases). The CDR3 is made up of 12 amino acids. V lost 5 bases to trimming and J lost 10 bases, with 14 bases between them. Looked up from germline, CDR1 is SGHAT and CDR2 is FQDESV (reference sequence). Here the CDR3 DNA reads TGTGCCAGCAGCATATCCCCGGGGGGAGCTTTCTTT. Its translation is CASSISPGGAFF.

V is TRBV7-9 and J is TRBJ2-2, with D tentatively TRBD1 (6 bases). CDR3 length: 16 residues. From germline, CDR1 is SEHNR and CDR2 FQNEAQ (reference sequence). Trimming pared 5 bases from V and 5 bases from J, leaving 18 bases between. DNA for the CDR3: TGTGCCAGCAGCACCCAGAAGGGGGAAGCGACCGGGGAGCTGTTTTTT. Translation gives CASSTQKGEATGELFF.